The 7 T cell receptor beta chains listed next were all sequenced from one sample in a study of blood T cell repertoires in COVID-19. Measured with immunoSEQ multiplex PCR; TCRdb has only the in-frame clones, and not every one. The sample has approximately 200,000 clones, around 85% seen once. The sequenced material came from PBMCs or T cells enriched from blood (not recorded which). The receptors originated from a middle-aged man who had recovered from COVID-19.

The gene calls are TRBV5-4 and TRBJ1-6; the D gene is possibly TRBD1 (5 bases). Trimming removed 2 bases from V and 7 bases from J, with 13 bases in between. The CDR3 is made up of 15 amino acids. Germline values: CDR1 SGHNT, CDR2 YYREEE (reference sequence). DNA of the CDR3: TGTGCCAGCAGCTTCGGGGGGAGGGAAAATTCACCCCTCCACTTT. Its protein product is CASSFGGRENSPLHF.

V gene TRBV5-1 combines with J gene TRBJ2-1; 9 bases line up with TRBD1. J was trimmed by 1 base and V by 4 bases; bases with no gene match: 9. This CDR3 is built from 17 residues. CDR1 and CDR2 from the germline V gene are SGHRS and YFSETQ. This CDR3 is CASSISGTGRSYNEQFF. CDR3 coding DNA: TGCGCCAGCAGCATATCCGGGACAGGGAGGTCCTACAATGAGCAGTTCTTC. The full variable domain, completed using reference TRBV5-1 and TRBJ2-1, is KAGVTQTPRYLIKTRGQQVTLSCSPISGHRSVSWYQQTPGQGLQFLFEYFSETQRNKGNFPGRFSGRQFSNSRSEMNVSTLELGDSALYLCASSISGTGRSYNEQFFGPGTRLTVL.

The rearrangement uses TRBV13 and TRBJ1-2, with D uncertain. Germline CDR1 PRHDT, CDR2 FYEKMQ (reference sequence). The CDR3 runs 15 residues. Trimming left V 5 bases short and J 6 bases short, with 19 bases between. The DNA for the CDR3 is TGTGCCAGCAGCCTCAGGACTCGACAATCGGATGGCTACACCTTC. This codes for CASSLRTRQSDGYTF.

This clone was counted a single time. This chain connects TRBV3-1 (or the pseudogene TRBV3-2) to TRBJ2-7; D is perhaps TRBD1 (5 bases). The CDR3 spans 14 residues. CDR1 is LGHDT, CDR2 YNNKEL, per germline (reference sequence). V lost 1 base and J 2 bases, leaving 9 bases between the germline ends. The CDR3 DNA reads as TGTGCCAGCAGCCAAGTAGCAGGGCCCTACGAGCAGTACTTC. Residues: CASSQVAGPYEQYF.

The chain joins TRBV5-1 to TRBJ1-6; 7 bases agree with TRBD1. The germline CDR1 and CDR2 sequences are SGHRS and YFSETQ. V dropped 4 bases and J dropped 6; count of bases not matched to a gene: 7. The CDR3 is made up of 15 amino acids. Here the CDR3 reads CASSEQTGTNSPLHF. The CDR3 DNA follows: TGCGCCAGCAGCGAGCAGACAGGGACTAATTCACCCCTCCACTTT.

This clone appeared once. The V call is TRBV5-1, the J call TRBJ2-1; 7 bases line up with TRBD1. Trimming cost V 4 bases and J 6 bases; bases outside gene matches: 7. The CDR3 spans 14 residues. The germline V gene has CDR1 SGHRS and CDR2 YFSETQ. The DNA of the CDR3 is TGCGCCAGCAGCCCCTGGGCAGGGGGCAATGAGCAGTTCTTC. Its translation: CASSPWAGGNEQFF.

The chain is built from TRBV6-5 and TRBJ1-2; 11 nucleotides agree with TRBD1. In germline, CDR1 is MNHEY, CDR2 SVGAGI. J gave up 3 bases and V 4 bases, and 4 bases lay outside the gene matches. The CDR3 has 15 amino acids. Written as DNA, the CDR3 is TGTGCCAGCAGTTCCCCGGGACAGGGGGACTATGGCTACACCTTC. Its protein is CASSSPGQGDYGYTF.